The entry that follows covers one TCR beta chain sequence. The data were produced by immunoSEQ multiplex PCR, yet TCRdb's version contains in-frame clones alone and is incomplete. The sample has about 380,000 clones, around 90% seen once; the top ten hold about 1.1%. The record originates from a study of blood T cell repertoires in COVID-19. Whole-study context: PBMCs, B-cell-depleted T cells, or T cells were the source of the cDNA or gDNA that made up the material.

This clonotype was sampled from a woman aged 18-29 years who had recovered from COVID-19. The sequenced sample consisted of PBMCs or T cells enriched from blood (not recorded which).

The DNA for the CDR3 is TGTGCCAGCAGTTTAGGACAGGGGGTTCTCTATGGCTACACCTTC. Its protein product is CASSLGQGVLYGYTF. V usage is TRBV27 and J usage is TRBJ1-2; 10 nucleotides align to TRBD1. Looked up from germline, CDR1 is MNHEY and CDR2 is SMNVEV (reference sequence). J lost 4 bases, V lost 2 bases, and 4 bases had no gene match. The CDR3 covers 15 residues.